This T cell receptor beta chain was recorded in a study of blood T cell repertoires in COVID-19. Study-level background: Sample material is recorded as cDNA or gDNA derived from T cells, B-cell-depleted T cells, or PBMCs.

The CDR3 extends over 14 amino acids. V dropped 0 bases and J dropped 1 base, with 7 bases sitting between them. Germline loops: CDR1 SGHRS, CDR2 YFSETQ. Original methodology: Nucleated cell number was recorded as an estimate derived from reference gene primer amplification. The data were produced by immunoSEQ multiplex PCR, yet TCRdb's version contains in-frame clones alone and is incomplete. D and trimming come from the DNA, and the V and J calls and clone size come from that table. This table holds 150,000 to 200,000 clones, approximately 88% found once. This chain uses TRBV5-1 with TRBJ1-1, with D uncertain. Specimen: peripheral blood. The source of this sequence is a man between 60 and 70 years old with acute or convalescent COVID-19. This CDR3 is CASSLVSGNTEAFF. The CDR3 bases are TGCGCCAGCAGCTTGGTGTCGGGGAACACTGAAGCTTTCTTT.